This record looks at one T cell receptor (beta chain) sequence and its context. What it binds is not known. V was clipped by 7 bases and J by 5 bases, with 17 bases between them. CDR1 and CDR2 (germline): LNHDA, SQIVND (reference sequence). The CDR3 runs to 15 residues. TCRdb's table, derived via immunoSEQ multiplex PCR, lists solely in-frame clones and lacks some. The sample carries about 17,000 clones, 86% recorded once. This specimen belongs to a study of T cells in narcolepsy. Study context: Donors had narcolepsy type 1 or type 2, or were healthy controls. Overall study findings and caveats: Some memory CD4+ repertoires had no autoreactive clone sequences. Healthy controls reportedly lacked the autoreactive clonotypes serially found in patients' blood. Same-patient CSF and blood CD4+ T cell clonotypes included HCRT-specific and TRIB2-specific autoreactive ones.

The chain is built from TRBV19 and TRBJ2-2, with D perhaps assigned TRBD1 or TRBD2 (5 bases each). Sequenced material: memory (CD45RA-) CD4+ T cells from blood. This receptor was identified in a human donor in good health. CDR3 loop: CASKVLGDGTGELFF. Here the CDR3 DNA reads TGTGCCAGTAAAGTTCTCGGGGACGGAACCGGGGAGCTGTTTTTT.